The 13 T cell receptor beta chains below all came from one sample that was sequenced in a study of T-cell reconstitution after alpha-beta-depleted transplantation in children. Unique molecular identifiers were incorporated during preparation of the TCRbeta library. In TCRdb, the PCR reads were re-called with MiXCR into one record per CDR3 protein. The sample gives under 35,000 distinct CDR3 sequences, under 7% of which show up once; about 7% is in the top ten. Sequencing used PBMCs, mostly from graft donor cells, obtained 180 days after TCRalphabeta/CD19-depleted stem cell transplant. These receptor sequences come from a male patient under 18 who had a stem cell transplant for acute myeloid leukemia, so the T cells may come from the graft donor.

Many counts were recorded for this clonotype. The chain is built from TRBV6-5 and TRBJ2-2; D is perhaps TRBD2 (7 bases). Germline V CDR1 and CDR2: MNHEY, SVGAGI. The CDR3 has 12 residues. V gave up 7 bases and J gave up 7 bases, with 10 bases separating them. CDR3 sequence: CASTRGGGELFF. The DNA for the CDR3 is TGTGCCAGCACAAGGGGGGGCGGGGAGCTGTTTTTT.

This clonotype appeared many times. The chain employs TRBV12-3 or TRBV12-4 and TRBJ1-5; tentatively, D is TRBD1 (6 bases). V was pared by 2 bases and J by 2 bases, with 10 bases between. This CDR3 is built from 15 residues. Here the CDR3 reads CASSLMAGGNQPQHF. In DNA, the CDR3 is TGTGCCAGCAGTTTAATGGCAGGGGGCAATCAGCCCCAGCATTTT.

At least ten counts were recorded for this clonotype. The gene calls are TRBV7-3 and TRBJ2-6; D remains ambiguous. Between the trimmed V and J ends, which lost 6 bases and 1 base, there was a span of 4 bases. The CDR3 spans 13 residues. Germline loops: CDR1 SGHTA, CDR2 FQGTGA. CDR3 loop: CASRFSGANVLTF. CDR3 coding DNA: TGTGCCAGCAGATTTTCTGGGGCCAACGTCCTGACTTTC.

This clonotype was counted many times. The chain is built from TRBV4-2 and TRBJ2-7; the D gene could be TRBD1 or TRBD2 (5 bases each). V lost 5 bases and J 0 bases, leaving 17 bases between the germline ends. The CDR3 length is 16 residues. In germline, CDR1 is LGHNA, CDR2 YNFKEQ. The CDR3 spells CASSDVAWDGSYEQYF. CDR3 in DNA: TGTGCCAGCAGCGACGTGGCCTGGGACGGCTCCTACGAGCAGTACTTC.

This clonotype was seen many times. V and J are TRBV5-1 and TRBJ2-2; D might be TRBD1 or TRBD2, each matching 5 bases. Per germline, CDR1 SGHRS and CDR2 YFSETQ. The CDR3 length is 17 residues. Trimming stripped 4 bases from V and 2 bases from J, with 18 bases between. The CDR3 region has the DNA TGCGCCAGCAGCAGGGGCCCCGGAGGTCCCAACACCGGGGAGCTGTTTTTT. This codes for CASSRGPGGPNTGELFF.

There are many counts of this clonotype. The chain links TRBV24-1 to TRBJ2-7; 10 nucleotides align to TRBD1. V was clipped by 3 bases and J by 1 base; unmatched bases: 5. Germline V gene data show CDR1 as KGHDR and CDR2 as SFDVKD. This CDR3 is 16 amino acids long. CDR3 protein: CATSDPGQGSSYEQYF. The CDR3 DNA is TGTGCCACCAGTGATCCGGGACAGGGGTCGTCCTACGAGCAGTACTTC.

This clonotype has a count of ten or more. In DNA, the CDR3 is TGTGCCAGCAGCTTAAGTCCACGCTATGGCTACACCTTC. This gives the protein CASSLSPRYGYTF. This sequence joins TRBV7-3 and TRBJ1-2; D gene uncertain. CDR1 is SGHTA, CDR2 FQGTGA, per germline. V lost 1 base, J lost 4 bases, and 7 bases lay in between. The CDR3 sequence is 13 residues long. The variable domain in full, with the rest retrieved from reference TRBV7-3 and TRBJ1-2, is GAGVSQTPSNKVTEKGKYVELRCDPISGHTALYWYRQSLGQGPEFLIYFQGTGAADDSGLPNDRFFAVRPEGSVSTLKIQRTERGDSAVYLCASSLSPRYGYTFGSGTRLTVV.

The chain employs TRBV19 and TRBJ2-7; no reliable D call. CDR3 length equals 13 residues. Germline assignment: CDR1 LNHDA and CDR2 SQIVND (reference sequence). The ends were cut back, 6 bases at V and 2 bases at J, with 11 bases in the middle. The CDR3, as DNA: TGTGCCAGTAGCCTCCCCCCAACCTACGAGCAGTACTTC. Protein sequence: CASSLPPTYEQYF.

In this sample, this clonotype turned up many times. The chain recombines TRBV5-5 with TRBJ1-4; D is undetermined. Trimming removed 0 bases at V and 4 bases at J, with 13 bases between. The CDR3 runs to 16 residues. Germline-derived CDR1 and CDR2 are SGHKS and YYEKEE (reference sequence). The DNA for the CDR3 is TGTGCCAGCAGCTTGGCCGGAAGTGGGCGTAATGAAAAACTGTTTTTT. This encodes CASSLAGSGRNEKLFF.

This clonotype was observed many times. J is TRBJ2-2 and V is TRBV24-1; TRBD1 is a possible D gene (6 bases). V gave up 6 bases and J gave up 1 base, with 11 bases separating them. Germline V lookup: CDR1 KGHDR, CDR2 SFDVKD. This CDR3 has 15 residues. CDR3 protein: CATSPRTVNTGELFF. CDR3 bases: TGTGCCACCAGTCCTCGGACAGTGAACACCGGGGAGCTGTTTTTT.

This clonotype was picked up many times. This chain links TRBV24-1 with TRBJ2-1; 9 positions agree with TRBD2. Per germline, CDR1 KGHDR and CDR2 SFDVKD. V was pared by 3 bases and J by 5 bases, with 10 bases of the junction left unmatched. The CDR3 has 17 amino acids. For the CDR3, the DNA is TGTGCCACCAGTGATAGCGGGAGGAACTGGGGCGACAATGAGCAGTTCTTC. This encodes CATSDSGRNWGDNEQFF.

This clonotype was detected many times. This chain connects TRBV5-4 to TRBJ2-7; D tentatively reads TRBD1 or TRBD2 (5 bases each). The V and J ends lost 2 bases and 3 bases respectively, with 12 bases between them. CDR1 SGHNT and CDR2 YYREEE come from the germline V gene (reference sequence). The CDR3 sequence is 14 residues long. In nucleotides, the CDR3 is TGTGCCAGCAGCTTACCGGGACCCTTCTACGAGCAGTACTTC. Its protein is CASSLPGPFYEQYF.

The chain couples TRBV6-1 to TRBJ2-7, with 9 positions matching TRBD2. CDR3 length: 14 residues. V was pared by 3 bases and J by 7 bases, with 7 bases of the junction left unmatched. Germline V gene data show CDR1 as MNHNS and CDR2 as SASEGT. The DNA of the CDR3 is TGTGCCAGCAGTGACCGTTGGACTAGCGATGAGCAGTACTTC. The encoded protein is CASSDRWTSDEQYF.